This TCR beta chain stems from a study of T-cell memory formation after mild COVID-19. At the level of the study: In these data, TCR clusters were largely donor specific. Study findings and constraints: The CD4+ clones that contracted clustered mainly within CM and EM, and the CD8+ clones concentrated in EMRA.

This clonotype occurred a few times. Its matching antigen is unknown. TCRdb recomputed calls from the 5' RACE reads with MiXCR, one row per CDR3 protein. The sample holds hundreds of thousands of distinct CDR3 sequences, more than 15% seen once. The CDR3 has 14 residues. Trimming took off 5 bases at V and 4 bases at J, with 15 bases between the two ends. V usage is TRBV12-3 or TRBV12-4 and J usage is TRBJ2-7; D is tentatively TRBD1 or TRBD2 (7 bases each). The clonotype originates from a man between 18 and 35 years old who had mild COVID-19 (a few samples of this study predate the infection). Cell type and time point are not known. The sequenced sample was PBMCs or a T cell subset sorted from them (not recorded which). In DNA, the CDR3 is TGTGCCAGCAGTCTCCAGGGGGGGTTTTACGAGCAGTACTTC. Its translation: CASSLQGGFYEQYF.